Below are 9 T cell receptor beta chains sequenced from a single sample in a study of T-cell memory formation after mild COVID-19. TCRdb ran MiXCR on the 5' RACE reads and lists one entry per CDR3 protein. In the table there are under 350,000 distinct CDR3 sequences, 15% to 20% of which are singletons. Sequenced material: PBMCs or a T cell subset sorted from them (not recorded which). Source of these receptors: a man younger than 35 who had mild COVID-19 (a few samples of this study predate the infection). Cell type and time point are not known.

There are a few counts of this clonotype. The rearrangement links TRBV5-1 to TRBJ2-5; TRBD1 aligns across 8 bases. The CDR3 is 16 amino acids. The germline gives CDR1 SGHRS, CDR2 YFSETQ. With 0 bases clipped from V and 4 bases from J, the junction kept 8 bases outside the gene matches. The DNA of the CDR3 is TGCGCCAGCAGCTTGGGTTCCCCAGGGGGCCGAGAGACCCAGTACTTC. Protein sequence: CASSLGSPGGRETQYF.

This clonotype was seen a few times. This chain connects TRBV25-1 to TRBJ2-5, with 8 bases that match TRBD1. The germline gives CDR1 MGHDK, CDR2 SYGVNS. After removal of 2 bases from V and 0 bases from J, the junction contained 5 bases not matched to a gene. There are 16 residues in the CDR3. The CDR3 DNA reads TGTGCCAGCAGTGAAGGAGACAGGGGATACCAAGAGACCCAGTACTTC. Translating it yields CASSEGDRGYQETQYF.

This clonotype has more than one count but fewer than ten. The chain recombines TRBV2 with TRBJ2-7, with TRBD1 as a possible D gene (5 bases). Germline loops: CDR1 SNHLY, CDR2 FYNNEI. The CDR3 totals 13 residues. The V gene lost 3 bases and the J gene lost 2 bases, with 8 bases spanning the gap. CDR3 bases: TGTGCCAGCAGTGAGGGGCCCCCCTACGAGCAGTACTTC. Translated, it gives CASSEGPPYEQYF. Together with reference TRBV2 and TRBJ2-7, the CDR3 gives the full variable domain: EPEVTQTPSHQVTQMGQEVILRCVPISNHLYFYWYRQILGQKVEFLVSFYNNEISEKSEIFDDQFSVERPDGSNFTLKIRSTKLEDSAMYFCASSEGPPYEQYFGPGTRLTVT.

V gene TRBV7-9 combines with J gene TRBJ1-2, with 9 bases lining up with TRBD1. The germline gives CDR1 SEHNR, CDR2 FQNEAQ (reference sequence). The CDR3 is 15 amino acids. Trimming took 1 base from V and 4 from J; bases not matched to a gene: 4. DNA of the CDR3: TGTGCCAGCAGCTTAGGTTTGACAGGGGGCTATGGCTACACCTTC. Protein: CASSLGLTGGYGYTF.

The chain joins TRBV6-2 or TRBV6-3 to TRBJ1-3; 7 bases are shared with TRBD1. The V and J ends lost 6 bases and 0 bases, in that order; junction bases with no gene match: 17. The CDR3 covers 19 residues. Germline V lookup: CDR1 MNHEY, CDR2 SVGEGT. The CDR3 reads CASRRIGTVDYPSGNTIYF. In DNA form, the CDR3 reads TGTGCCAGCAGACGAATCGGGACAGTGGATTACCCCTCTGGAAACACCATATATTTT.

This clonotype was seen more than once but under ten times. This chain links TRBV6-1 with TRBJ1-4; D uncertain. V lost 1 base and J 8 bases, leaving 14 bases between the germline ends. Germline assignment: CDR1 MNHNS and CDR2 SASEGT. CDR3 length equals 15 residues. CDR3 DNA sequence: TGTGCCAGCAGTGAAGGCAGATTCCGGGCCGAAAAACTGTTTTTT. This sequence encodes CASSEGRFRAEKLFF.

This clonotype turned up a few times. The chain has TRBV29-1 and TRBJ2-3, with TRBD2 matching over 11 bases. The V gene end was trimmed by 3 bases and the J gene end by 0 bases; junction bases not matched to a gene: 5. Germline CDR1 is SQVTM and CDR2 is ANQGSEA. The CDR3 consists of 16 residues. The CDR3 nucleotides read TGCAGCGTTGACGAAGGGACTAGCGGTAGCACAGATACGCAGTATTTT. It translates to CSVDEGTSGSTDTQYF.

Comments on this clonotype: An end of the junction differs from the germline gene, which may be a read error. The chain employs TRBV7-7 and TRBJ2-3, with D possibly being TRBD2 (6 bases). The CDR3 is 16 amino acids. CDR1 SSHAT and CDR2 FNYEAQ come from the germline V gene (reference sequence). Written as DNA, the CDR3 is TGTGCTAGCAGCTCGGGACTCCCCGGGGGCACAGATACGCAGTATTTT. It codes for CASSSGLPGGTDTQYF.

V usage is TRBV9 and J usage is TRBJ1-6; perhaps TRBD1 as D (5 bases). Trimming stripped 3 bases from V and 10 bases from J, with 14 bases between. CDR1 SGDLS and CDR2 YYNGEE come from the germline V gene. The CDR3 covers 14 residues. The CDR3 coding sequence is TGTGCCAGCAGCGGATACCAGGGATCCTCACCCCTCCACTTT. It yields the protein CASSGYQGSSPLHF.